A few counts support the clone carrying this T cell receptor beta chain. Its specificity is unknown. The CDR3 totals 15 residues. Trimming shortened V by 1 base and J by 9 bases, and 13 bases separated the two germline ends. These data originate in a study of tumor-infiltrating lymphocytes in primary liver carcinoma. Extraction also yielded germline DNA, while blood RNA was obtained from unsorted whole blood. None of the patients had received treatment, and all had chronic HBV infection. Study-level findings and limits: Pairs of tumor regions overlapped more than tumor-adjacent and tumor-blood pairs did.

Starting material of 450 to 500 ng total RNA yielded TCR beta cDNA via a constant-region primer. Each TCR beta library was derived from three nested multiplex PCR rounds that employed slightly modified ARM-PCR. The opening two PCR rounds, about 10 cycles each, paired TRBV1-TRBV30 forward primers with a C-beta reverse primer. TCRdb reprocessed the multiplex PCR reads via MiXCR and lists one record per CDR3 protein. The sample yields 300,000 to 350,000 distinct CDR3 sequences, about three fifths seen once. Source material: peripheral blood. The J gene is TRBJ1-6, the V gene TRBV12-3 or TRBV12-4; D gene unclear. This receptor was taken from a woman under 40 with primary liver carcinoma and hepatitis B virus infection. The CDR3 reads CASSLGGSRGSPLHF. CDR3 sequence (DNA): TGTGCCAGCAGTTTAGGCGGCAGCCGAGGTTCACCCCTCCACTTT.